These T cell receptor beta chains were read from a single sample in a study of response to subunit inactivated influenza vaccine. TCRdb re-called the RT-PCR reads with MiXCR, one entry per CDR3 protein. The data contain under 800,000 distinct CDR3 sequences, approximately 15% of them seen just once; the ten biggest clones take up 5.5% to 8%. Here the sequenced sample was PBMCs from blood, taken around 14 days before vaccination. These receptor sequences come from a man aged 45-65 years who received an inactivated influenza vaccine. Both conserved end residues are part of each CDR3. A D gene is named only where the DNA matches it firmly. Some rows mark clone size as missing; the rest say once, few, many or name a class of expanded clone.

V gene	clone size	D gene	J gene	CDR3 protein	CDR3 DNA
TRBV9	few	-	TRBJ2-7	CASSVVSGEQYF	TGTGCCAGCAGCGTAGTCTCCGGCGAGCAGTACTTC
TRBV5-1	many	-	TRBJ2-1	CASSSNREYQFF	TGCGCCAGCAGCTCCAATCGGGAGTACCAGTTCTTC
TRBV20-1	-	TRBD1	TRBJ2-3	CSAAGTGHTDTQYF	TGCAGTGCTGCCGGGACAGGGCATACAGATACGCAGTATTTT
TRBV28	few	TRBD1	TRBJ2-5	CASSWAWSRGRIQETQYF	TGTGCCAGCAGTTGGGCGTGGTCTAGGGGGCGCATCCAAGAGACCCAGTACTTC
TRBV7-3	-	-	TRBJ2-3	CASSLHGASTDTQYF	TGTGCCAGCAGCTTACACGGGGCGAGCACAGATACGCAGTATTTT
TRBV29-1	few	TRBD1	TRBJ1-1	CSVDVSGGNTEAFF	TGCAGCGTTGATGTTTCAGGGGGCAACACTGAAGCTTTCTTT
TRBV7-9	few	TRBD1	TRBJ2-7	CASSTIRDRGFFEQYF	TGTGCCAGCAGCACTATCCGGGACAGGGGGTTTTTCGAGCAGTACTTC
TRBV18	-	-	TRBJ2-5	CASSPRNGPQETQYF	TGTGCCAGCTCACCACGCAACGGACCACAAGAGACCCAGTACTTC
TRBV6-2/TRBV6-3	-	-	TRBJ1-2	CASSYNNNYGYTF	TGTGCCAGCAGTTATAACAACAACTATGGCTACACCTTC
TRBV7-2	many	TRBD2	TRBJ2-2	CASGSGTSGGGELFF	TGTGCCAGCGGATCCGGGACTAGCGGTGGGGGGGAGCTGTTTTTT
TRBV5-1	-	TRBD1	TRBJ2-5	CASSLGQGVLYQETQYF	TGCGCCAGCAGCTTGGGACAGGGGGTCCTATATCAAGAGACCCAGTACTTC
TRBV3-1	-	-	TRBJ2-7	CASSPFPGAREQYF	TGTGCCAGCAGCCCTTTCCCCGGGGCTAGGGAGCAGTACTTC
TRBV12-3/TRBV12-4	few	-	TRBJ2-7	CASSLGGREVLYF	TGTGCCAGCAGCTTGGGGGGCAGGGAGGTTTTGTACTTC
TRBV4-3	few	-	TRBJ1-2	CASSQDHTLSYGYTF	TGCGCCAGCAGCCAAGATCATACCCTTAGCTATGGCTACACCTTC
TRBV20-1	few	-	TRBJ2-5	CSVRGLAGETQYF	TGCAGTGTCAGGGGGCTAGCGGGAGAGACCCAGTACTTC
TRBV5-1	few	-	TRBJ2-3	CASSLGERRGTQYF	TGCGCCAGCAGCTTGGGAGAGCGGCGCGGTACGCAGTATTTT
TRBV7-9	few	TRBD1	TRBJ1-2	CASSLTGTENNYGYTF	TGTGCCAGCAGCTTAACCGGGACAGAGAACAACTATGGCTACACCTTC
TRBV11-2	-	-	TRBJ2-5	CASSLVEKGWTQYF	TGTGCCAGCAGCTTAGTGGAAAAAGGGTGGACCCAGTACTTC
TRBV5-1	-	-	TRBJ1-2	CATSLRGSGDYGYTF	TGCGCCACCAGCTTGAGGGGATCGGGAGACTATGGCTACACCTTC
TRBV7-9	few	-	TRBJ2-7	CASSLQSGHYIPYEQYF	TGTGCCAGCAGCTTACAATCCGGACACTACATACCCTACGAGCAGTACTTC
TRBV7-8	-	-	TRBJ2-1	CASSFASSAGSYNEQFF	TGTGCCAGCAGCTTCGCCTCCTCAGCGGGCTCCTACAATGAGCAGTTCTTC
TRBV28	few	TRBD1	TRBJ2-7	CASNLGPGQGAYEQYF	TGTGCCAGCAATCTGGGTCCGGGACAGGGGGCCTACGAGCAGTACTTC
TRBV4-3	-	-	TRBJ1-1	CASSHVGTEAFF	TGCGCCAGCAGCCATGTGGGGACTGAAGCTTTCTTT
TRBV29-1	few	-	TRBJ2-5	CSVATGDKGTQYF	TGCAGCGTTGCGACAGGAGACAAGGGGACCCAGTACTTC
TRBV20-1	few	-	TRBJ2-6	CSASGRDTHSGANVLTF	TGCAGTGCTAGTGGGCGGGACACCCACTCTGGGGCCAACGTCCTGACTTTC
TRBV6-1	-	TRBD1	TRBJ2-2	CASAEIQGAGTGELFF	TGTGCCAGCGCGGAAATTCAGGGGGCTGGGACCGGGGAGCTGTTTTTT
TRBV6-2/TRBV6-3	many	-	TRBJ1-5	CASSYVEGQVNQPQHF	TGTGCCAGCAGTTACGTTGAGGGGCAGGTAAACCAGCCCCAGCATTTT
TRBV11-1	few	-	TRBJ2-5	CASSLGDVVMETQYF	TGTGCCAGCAGCTTAGGGGACGTGGTTATGGAGACCCAGTACTTC
TRBV10-3	few	TRBD2	TRBJ2-1	CAISDQRGPYNEQFF	TGTGCCATCAGTGACCAGCGGGGGCCCTACAATGAGCAGTTCTTC
TRBV5-1	few	-	TRBJ2-3	CASSLEKGTDTQYF	TGCGCCAGCAGCTTGGAGAAAGGAACAGATACGCAGTATTTT
TRBV20-1	-	-	TRBJ2-7	CSARDLAGNYEQYF	TGCAGTGCTAGAGATCTGGCGGGAAACTACGAGCAGTACTTC
TRBV12-3/TRBV12-4	few	TRBD1	TRBJ2-7	CASSPGTGVFEQYF	TGTGCCAGCAGTCCCGGGACAGGGGTCTTCGAGCAGTACTTC
TRBV28	-	-	TRBJ2-5	CASSPGGARRQETQYF	TGTGCCAGCAGTCCTGGAGGAGCCCGTAGGCAAGAGACCCAGTACTTC
TRBV27	-	TRBD1	TRBJ2-2	CASSTRQGITGELFF	TGTGCCAGCAGTACGCGACAGGGGATCACCGGGGAGCTGTTTTTT
TRBV20-1	-	-	TRBJ2-5	CSGHASGAETQYF	TGCAGCGGCCACGCGAGTGGGGCGGAGACCCAGTACTTC
TRBV18	-	-	TRBJ2-5	CASSPQQGQETQYF	TGTGCCAGCTCACCGCAACAGGGTCAAGAGACCCAGTACTTC
TRBV29-1	few	TRBD1	TRBJ2-5	CSVEEGQGLRGTQYF	TGCAGCGTTGAAGAGGGACAGGGATTAAGAGGGACCCAGTACTTC
TRBV6-2/TRBV6-3	many	-	TRBJ2-1	CASSPLQGNYNEQFF	TGTGCCAGCAGCCCTTTACAGGGAAACTACAATGAGCAGTTCTTC
TRBV27	few	TRBD2	TRBJ2-1	CASSSLGLAGFDEQFF	TGTGCCAGCAGTTCCCTCGGACTAGCGGGATTCGATGAGCAGTTCTTC
TRBV12-3/TRBV12-4	-	TRBD1	TRBJ2-5	CASRTGTGGEETQYF	TGTGCCAGCAGAACCGGGACAGGGGGGGAAGAGACCCAGTACTTC
TRBV28	few	TRBD2	TRBJ2-3	CTSNSGTKDTQYF	TGTACCAGCAATAGCGGGACTAAAGATACGCAGTATTTT
TRBV11-2	once	-	TRBJ2-2	CASSLDWTWELFF	TGTGCCAGCAGCTTAGATTGGACCTGGGAGCTGTTTTTT
TRBV6-2/TRBV6-3	many	TRBD2	TRBJ2-1	CASSDDSGRLNEQFF	TGTGCCAGCAGCGATGATAGCGGGAGGCTCAATGAGCAGTTCTTC
TRBV11-2	-	TRBD2	TRBJ2-2	CASSIPGLAVDNGELFF	TGTGCCAGCAGCATACCGGGACTAGCGGTGGATAACGGGGAGCTGTTTTTT
TRBV30	few	-	TRBJ2-7	CAWSVSTGGDEQYF	TGTGCCTGGAGTGTAAGCACAGGGGGGGACGAGCAGTACTTC
TRBV15	many	-	TRBJ2-2	CATSRDSRVVTGELFF	TGTGCCACCAGCAGAGATTCGAGAGTGGTCACCGGGGAGCTGTTTTTT
TRBV4-2	-	TRBD2	TRBJ2-5	CASSQLAGTQETQYF	TGTGCCAGCAGCCAGTTAGCGGGCACCCAAGAGACCCAGTACTTC
TRBV11-2	many	-	TRBJ2-5	CASSSIYNKQETQYF	TGTGCCAGCAGCTCGATCTATAACAAACAAGAGACCCAGTACTTC
TRBV14	-	-	TRBJ1-6	CASSQGVASRYNSPLHF	TGTGCCAGCAGCCAGGGCGTTGCTTCCCGATATAATTCACCCCTCCACTTT
TRBV29-1	-	-	TRBJ2-7	CSVGALYEQYF	TGCAGCGTTGGAGCCCTCTACGAGCAGTACTTC
TRBV25-1	few	-	TRBJ2-5	CASSEPGAETQYF	TGTGCCAGCAGTGAACCAGGGGCGGAGACCCAGTACTTC
TRBV20-1	-	TRBD1	TRBJ1-4	CSARGADRGTNEKLFF	TGCAGTGCTAGAGGAGCGGACAGGGGAACTAATGAAAAACTGTTTTTT